The TCR beta chain described here comes from a study of response to subunit inactivated influenza vaccine. Study outcomes and limitations: Every seasonal influenza vaccination brings in few new T cells, the authors suggested.

TCRdb reprocessed the RT-PCR reads with MiXCR, giving one entry per CDR3 protein. Of 530,000 or so distinct CDR3 sequences listed, roughly 15% are singletons. This clonotype was counted a few times. Its specificity is unknown. The CDR3 contains 15 residues. Trimming took 4 bases from V and 1 from J; bases not matched to a gene: 4. Germline lookup yields CDR1 ENHRY and CDR2 SYGVKD. The sequencing here drew on PBMCs from blood, taken 11 to 12 days after vaccination. V usage is TRBV10-3 and J usage is TRBJ2-3, with 8 bases matching TRBD1. This TCR was recovered from a man in his fifties who received an inactivated influenza vaccine. Here the CDR3 reads CAISAETGGTDTQYF. DNA for the CDR3: TGTGCCATCAGTGCCGAGACAGGGGGCACAGATACGCAGTATTTT.